What follows describes a single TCR beta chain. TCRB transcripts that were expressed got sequenced, as all of the isolated RNA had been reverse transcribed. Clones were read by immunoSEQ multiplex PCR, and TCRdb kept only the in-frame ones, dropping some. Of roughly 370,000 clones in the sample, more than 11% were seen once. V lost 10 bases to trimming and J lost 3 bases, with 17 bases between them. The CDR3 has 14 residues. Germline loops: CDR1 LNHDA, CDR2 SQIVND (reference sequence). These data belong to a study of beta chain features in type 1 diabetes. Heparinised blood was drawn once per donor, averaging around 120 mL.

The chain carries TRBV19 and TRBJ2-3, with D tentatively TRBD2 (6 bases). The receptor was isolated from a man aged 25-45 years in good health. The sequencing sample was made of naive CD4+ T cells from blood. Written as DNA, the CDR3 is TGTGCCACCAAAGACAGCGGGCTGACAGATACGCAGTATTTT. Translating it yields CATKDSGLTDTQYF.